This TCR beta chain was observed in a study of shared clonotypes between healthy human individuals. Repertoires were generated with immunoSEQ multiplex PCR, while TCRdb's copy carries only in-frame clones and drops some. Here the sample spans about 2 million clones, about 95% being singletons. V was clipped by 0 bases and J by 4 bases; unmatched bases: 5. This CDR3 contains 15 residues. Germline CDR1 reads SGDLS; CDR2 reads YYNGEE. CD45RO-negative cells were positively selected for CCR7, leaving out terminally differentiated effector memory CD45RA+ cells. Sequencing used naive CD8+ T cells sorted from blood. The rearrangement uses TRBV9 and TRBJ2-7, with 9 bases that match TRBD1. The TCR sequence derives from a young man in good health. CDR3 protein: CASSVAADRGYEQYF. Written as DNA, the CDR3 is TGTGCCAGCAGCGTAGCCGCGGACAGGGGATACGAGCAGTACTTC.